A single sample gave rise to the 27 T cell receptor beta chains below, sequenced in a study of blood T cell repertoires in COVID-19. The protocol was immunoSEQ multiplex PCR, while the TCRdb copy is restricted to in-frame clones and leaves out a portion. The sample includes around 160,000 clones, around 84% of them seen just once. Sequences were obtained from peripheral blood. The source is a man in his 60s with active or convalescent COVID-19.

The sample holds many counts of this clone. The chain couples TRBV18 to TRBJ2-1; 7 bases align to TRBD1. The CDR3 loop spans 14 amino acids. Per germline, CDR1 KGHSH and CDR2 LQKENI. The V gene end was trimmed by 2 bases and the J gene end by 8 bases; junction bases not matched to a gene: 6. CDR3 nucleotide sequence: TGTGCCAGCTCACCAGGCAGGGGGAACGATGAGCAGTTCTTC. Amino acids: CASSPGRGNDEQFF. Using reference TRBV18 and TRBJ2-1 for the parts outside the CDR3, the full variable domain is NAGVMQNPRHLVRRRGQEARLRCSPMKGHSHVYWYRQLPEEGLKFMVYLQKENIIDESGMPKERFSAEFPKEGPSILRIQQVVRGDSAAYFCASSPGRGNDEQFFGPGTRLTVL.

The chain joins TRBV7-2 to TRBJ1-3; 12 bases match TRBD1. V was clipped by 5 bases and J by 4 bases; unmatched bases: 6. Germline V gene sequence: CDR1 SGHTA, CDR2 FQGNSA. This CDR3 spans 16 amino acids. The CDR3 loop is CASSPLGTGGGNTIYF. CDR3 sequence (DNA): TGTGCCAGCAGCCCACTGGGGACAGGGGGCGGAAACACCATATATTTT.

This clone has more than one count but fewer than ten. This chain links TRBV5-1 with TRBJ2-2, with 9 nucleotides matching TRBD1. The germline gives CDR1 SGHRS, CDR2 YFSETQ. V dropped 0 bases and J dropped 6; count of bases not matched to a gene: 0. CDR3 length equals 14 residues. The CDR3 region has the DNA TGCGCCAGCAGCTTGGGGACAGGGGCCGGGGAGCTGTTTTTT. It yields the protein CASSLGTGAGELFF.

V gene TRBV30 combines with J gene TRBJ1-4, with 10 bases matching TRBD1. Per the germline V gene, CDR1 is GTSNPN and CDR2 is SVGIG (reference sequence). There are 14 residues in the CDR3. V dropped 5 bases and J dropped 7; count of bases not matched to a gene: 7. Here the CDR3 reads CAWSRDRGTEKLFF. CDR3 bases: TGTGCCTGGTCGCGGGACAGGGGTACTGAAAAACTGTTTTTT. The complete variable domain, with remaining parts taken from reference TRBV30 and TRBJ1-4, reads SQTIHQWPATLVQPVGSPLSLECTVEGTSNPNLYWYRQAAGRGLQLLFYSVGIGQISSEVPQNLSASRPQDRQFILSSKKLLLSDSGFYLCAWSRDRGTEKLFFGSGTQLSVL.

The chain joins TRBV5-1 to TRBJ2-1; 7 nucleotides match TRBD2. V shed 4 bases, J shed 11 bases, and the junction held 3 bases outside the gene matches. The CDR3 loop spans 11 amino acids. The germline V gene encodes CDR1 SGHRS and CDR2 YFSETQ. CDR3 DNA: TGCGCCAGCAGCCTAGCGGCCCAGCAGTTCTTC. Translating it yields CASSLAAQQFF.

The J gene is TRBJ2-2, the V gene TRBV29-1, with 9 bases aligning to TRBD1. Losses at the gene ends were 7 bases for V and 5 bases for J; bases not matched to a gene: 5. Germline values: CDR1 SQVTM, CDR2 ANQGSEA. CDR3 length: 13 amino acids. DNA for the CDR3: TGCAGCGCTGGACAGGGGTGGACCGGGGAGCTGTTTTTT. Translating it yields CSAGQGWTGELFF.

The rearrangement links TRBV9 to TRBJ2-2; D possibly corresponds to TRBD1 (6 bases). Germline loops: CDR1 SGDLS, CDR2 YYNGEE. This CDR3 has 16 residues. V lost 3 bases to trimming and J lost 3 bases, with 15 bases between them. The CDR3 protein is CASSAQGSRDTGELFF. The CDR3, as DNA: TGTGCCAGCAGCGCCCAGGGGAGTAGGGACACCGGGGAGCTGTTTTTT.

This clone was detected a few times. The chain employs TRBV19 and TRBJ2-2; 8 bases fit TRBD1. With V trimmed by 7 bases and J by 2 bases, 3 bases remained unmatched. Germline CDR1 reads LNHDA; CDR2 reads SQIVND (reference sequence). The CDR3 length is 14 residues. In DNA form, the CDR3 reads TGTGCCAGTACTTCAGGGGGCAACACCGGGGAGCTGTTTTTT. Protein: CASTSGGNTGELFF.

The V gene is TRBV19, the J gene TRBJ2-2; weak D call: TRBD1 (5 bases). The V gene lost 3 bases and the J gene lost 6 bases, with 14 bases spanning the gap. Germline CDR1 and CDR2: LNHDA and SQIVND (reference sequence). The CDR3 has 15 amino acids. The CDR3 DNA is TGTGCCAGTAGTATGAGGCAGGGCTTGGCCGGGGAGCTGTTTTTT. As protein: CASSMRQGLAGELFF.

This clone was seen a single time. The chain employs TRBV5-1 and TRBJ2-3; D is uncertain. CDR1 and CDR2 from the germline V gene are SGHRS and YFSETQ. V lost 3 bases to trimming and J lost 4 bases, with 15 bases between them. The CDR3 length is 15 residues. The CDR3 sequence: CASSSGAFSPDTQYF. The DNA of the CDR3 is TGCGCCAGCAGCTCAGGTGCTTTTAGTCCAGATACGCAGTATTTT.

This clone appeared once. V is TRBV29-1 and J is TRBJ2-7; D gene uncertain. CDR1 is SQVTM, CDR2 ANQGSEA, per germline. Trimming removed 3 bases from V and 3 bases from J, with 18 bases in between. There are 15 residues in the CDR3. As DNA, the CDR3 is TGCAGCGTTGACCTTCCTAGGCCCCTGGGCTACGAGCAGTACTTC. Residues: CSVDLPRPLGYEQYF.

The chain is built from TRBV19 and TRBJ2-1, with 8 bases lining up with TRBD2. This CDR3 has 14 residues. Trimming took 6 bases from V and 6 from J; bases not matched to a gene: 7. The germline CDR1 and CDR2 sequences are LNHDA and SQIVND (reference sequence). The CDR3 region is CASRYGTSGNEQFF. CDR3 DNA: TGTGCCAGTAGATATGGGACTAGTGGCAATGAGCAGTTCTTC. The full variable domain, its missing parts supplied by reference TRBV19 and TRBJ2-1, is DGGITQSPKYLFRKEGQNVTLSCEQNLNHDAMYWYRQDPGQGLRLIYYSQIVNDFQKGDIAEGYSVSREKKESFPLTVTSAQKNPTAFYLCASRYGTSGNEQFFGPGTRLTVL.

This clone has a single count. This chain links TRBV7-3 with TRBJ2-3; D not resolved. V gave up 5 bases and J gave up 5 bases, with 8 bases separating them. This CDR3 comprises 12 residues. Germline V lookup: CDR1 SGHTA, CDR2 FQGTGA. Here the CDR3 reads CASSPSGDTQYF. CDR3 coding DNA: TGTGCCAGCAGCCCCTCGGGAGATACGCAGTATTTT.

The genes are TRBV5-1 and TRBJ2-7; D may be TRBD1 (6 bases). The CDR3 totals 16 residues. The germline CDR1 and CDR2 sequences are SGHRS and YFSETQ. The V gene lost 0 bases and the J gene lost 4 bases, with 17 bases spanning the gap. The CDR3 sequence: CASSLAGLRGGYEQYF. Here the CDR3 DNA reads TGCGCCAGCAGCTTGGCGGGTCTACGAGGGGGATACGAGCAGTACTTC. The variable domain in full, with the rest retrieved from reference TRBV5-1 and TRBJ2-7, is KAGVTQTPRYLIKTRGQQVTLSCSPISGHRSVSWYQQTPGQGLQFLFEYFSETQRNKGNFPGRFSGRQFSNSRSEMNVSTLELGDSALYLCASSLAGLRGGYEQYFGPGTRLTVT.

The chain is built from TRBV5-6 and TRBJ1-6, with D possibly matching TRBD1 (6 bases). The CDR3 is made up of 15 amino acids. Germline CDR1 SGHDT, CDR2 YYEEEE. V shed 6 bases and J shed 8 bases, with 18 bases lying between them. DNA for the CDR3: TGTGCCAGCAACCTTGCGGCAGGGGTAGATTCACCCCTCCACTTT. Its protein product is CASNLAAGVDSPLHF.

The chain joins TRBV20-1 to TRBJ2-7; D remains unclear. CDR3 length: 11 amino acids. V was cut by 6 bases and J by 5 bases, with 11 bases left in between. Germline V gives CDR1 DFQATT, CDR2 SNEGSKA (reference sequence). The CDR3 spells CSAAPVDEQYF. Here the CDR3 DNA reads TGCAGTGCAGCCCCGGTCGACGAGCAGTACTTC.

The rearrangement uses TRBV7-3 and TRBJ2-2; perhaps TRBD1 as D (6 bases). Germline V lookup: CDR1 SGHTA, CDR2 FQGTGA. Trimming left V 5 bases short and J 6 bases short, with 10 bases between. The length of the CDR3 is 13 residues. The CDR3 spells CASSLQGAGELFF. The CDR3 nucleotides read TGTGCCAGCAGCCTACAGGGCGCCGGGGAGCTGTTTTTT.

The chain carries TRBV7-9 and TRBJ1-2; no firm D call. V lost 8 bases and J lost 4, with 17 bases in between. This CDR3 has 14 amino acids. CDR1 and CDR2 from the germline V gene are SEHNR and FQNEAQ (reference sequence). CDR3 sequence reads: CASLPSGAGYGYTF. The CDR3 DNA reads TGTGCCAGCCTTCCCTCAGGCGCTGGCTATGGCTACACCTTC.

The chain uses TRBV15 and TRBJ2-3; 10 nucleotides match TRBD2. CDR1 is LNHNV and CDR2 is YYDKDF in the germline V gene (reference sequence). Trimming took 3 bases from V and 6 from J; bases not matched to a gene: 6. The CDR3 runs to 15 residues. The CDR3 DNA is TGTGCCACCAGCAGCTTCGGAGCGGGAGGGGATACGCAGTATTTT. Amino acid sequence: CATSSFGAGGDTQYF.

The rearrangement links TRBV7-2 to TRBJ1-5; D may be TRBD1 (6 bases). The length of the CDR3 is 14 residues. Germline V lookup: CDR1 SGHTA, CDR2 FQGNSA. V was pared by 6 bases and J by 5 bases, with 14 bases between. The DNA of the CDR3 is TGTGCCAGCAGGCCGACGGGGGGCGATCAGCCCCAGCATTTT. Encoded protein: CASRPTGGDQPQHF.

This clone came up a few times. The chain links TRBV3-1 (or the pseudogene TRBV3-2) to TRBJ1-3; D unclear. In germline, CDR1 is LGHDT, CDR2 YNNKEL (reference sequence). This CDR3 has 12 residues. V was pared by 5 bases and J by 6 bases, with 8 bases between. This CDR3 reads CASSAGANTIYF. The CDR3 DNA reads TGTGCCAGCAGCGCGGGCGCAAACACCATATATTTT.

The rearrangement links TRBV5-1 to TRBJ2-1, with 8 positions matching TRBD1. CDR1 is SGHRS, CDR2 YFSETQ, per germline. This CDR3 has 15 residues. J gave up 3 bases and V 4 bases, and 6 bases lay outside the gene matches. As DNA, the CDR3 is TGCGCCAGCAGCCCCGGACAGGGCATCTACAATGAGCAGTTCTTC. As protein: CASSPGQGIYNEQFF.

The rearrangement links TRBV30 to TRBJ2-4; the D gene is possibly TRBD1 (6 bases). V lost 0 bases, J lost 8 bases, and 11 bases lay in between. CDR3 length: 13 residues. Germline V lookup: CDR1 GTSNPN, CDR2 SVGIG (reference sequence). CDR3 sequence: CAWSVRRGDIQYF. The CDR3 DNA is TGTGCCTGGAGTGTCCGCAGGGGAGACATTCAGTACTTC.

A few counts support this clone. The chain links TRBV15 to TRBJ2-7, with TRBD2 identical over 8 bases. V lost 0 bases, J lost 3 bases, and 4 bases stayed unmatched. Germline lookup yields CDR1 LNHNV and CDR2 YYDKDF (reference sequence). This CDR3 spans 15 amino acids. The CDR3 nucleotides are TGTGCCACCAGCAGAGATGTGGGACTAGACTACGAGCAGTACTTC. It specifies CATSRDVGLDYEQYF.

The table lists this clone with a few counts. This chain joins TRBV27 and TRBJ2-7; 11 bases are shared with TRBD1. Germline V gives CDR1 MNHEY, CDR2 SMNVEV (reference sequence). V lost 6 bases and J lost 0; bases outside the gene matches: 10. The CDR3 sequence is 17 residues long. Here the CDR3 DNA reads TGTGCCAGCAGCCGAAATACCGGGACAGGGGGCTCCTACGAGCAGTACTTC. Its translation: CASSRNTGTGGSYEQYF.

This clone was found once. The chain uses TRBV5-1 and TRBJ2-2; possible D gene TRBD2, 5 bases. This CDR3 is built from 15 residues. CDR1 and CDR2 (germline): SGHRS, YFSETQ. Between the trimmed V and J ends, which lost 1 base and 1 base, there was a span of 8 bases. In nucleotides, the CDR3 is TGCGCCAGCAGCTTGTATGGACTGAACACCGGGGAGCTGTTTTTT. This gives the protein CASSLYGLNTGELFF.

The V and J genes are TRBV19 and TRBJ2-1; 13 bases fit TRBD2. This CDR3 is built from 18 residues. CDR1 and CDR2 from the germline V gene are LNHDA and SQIVND (reference sequence). Trimming at V came to 8 bases and at J to 0 bases, leaving 10 bases not matched to a gene. The CDR3 sequence: CASGTGLAGFSSYNEQFF. The CDR3 region has the DNA TGTGCCAGTGGGACGGGACTAGCGGGATTTAGCTCCTACAATGAGCAGTTCTTC. Full variable domain (remainder filled in from reference TRBV19 and TRBJ2-1): DGGITQSPKYLFRKEGQNVTLSCEQNLNHDAMYWYRQDPGQGLRLIYYSQIVNDFQKGDIAEGYSVSREKKESFPLTVTSAQKNPTAFYLCASGTGLAGFSSYNEQFFGPGTRLTVL.